The T cell receptor (beta chain) described here comes from a study of metastatic and nonmetastatic thyroid tumors. On the study more broadly: The comparison covered peripheral blood and tumor or nodule tissue in malignant and benign thyroid patients.

There were no patients who had received any treatment before thyroid surgery. The CDR3 totals 14 residues. From germline, CDR1 is SGHRS and CDR2 YFSETQ. V was pared by 2 bases and J by 5 bases, with 4 bases of the junction left unmatched. This clone was picked up many times. TCRdb redid the clone calls on the PCR reads using MiXCR. The sample has tens of thousands of clones; 22% are singletons. The specimen sequenced was blood. This receptor was obtained from a male donor with papillary thyroid cancer or a benign thyroid nodule (not recorded which). Some clones in this sample may be carry-over from other donors' samples. J is TRBJ2-7 and V is TRBV5-1; 10 nucleotides line up with TRBD2. The CDR3 DNA reads TGCGCCAGCAGCTTCGGGACTAGCGTTGACGAGCAGTACTTC. Translation: CASSFGTSVDEQYF.